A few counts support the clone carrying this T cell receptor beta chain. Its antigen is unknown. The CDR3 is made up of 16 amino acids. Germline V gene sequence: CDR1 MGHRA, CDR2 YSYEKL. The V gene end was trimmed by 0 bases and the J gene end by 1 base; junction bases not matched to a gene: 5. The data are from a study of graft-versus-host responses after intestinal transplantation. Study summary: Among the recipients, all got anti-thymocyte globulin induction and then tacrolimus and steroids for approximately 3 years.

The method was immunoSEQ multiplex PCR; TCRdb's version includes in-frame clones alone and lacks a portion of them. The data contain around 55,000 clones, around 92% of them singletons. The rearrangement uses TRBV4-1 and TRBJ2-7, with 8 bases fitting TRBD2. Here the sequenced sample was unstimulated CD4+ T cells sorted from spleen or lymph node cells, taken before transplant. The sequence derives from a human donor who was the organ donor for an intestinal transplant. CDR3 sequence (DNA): TGCGCCAGCAGCCAAGATTCAGCGGGAGTGTCCTACGAGCAGTACTTC. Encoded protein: CASSQDSAGVSYEQYF.